The present T cell receptor beta chain was sequenced within a study of blood T cell repertoires in COVID-19 (dated by TCRdb to 2018 to 2020). For context, the study as a whole: The collaborator samples originated in the United States, Italy and Spain and spanned the acute and convalescent phases of COVID-19. The repertoires were released in a freely available public database meant as a resource for research on the immune response to SARS-CoV-2. Subjects who had been exposed to COVID-19, were actively infected with it, or had recovered from it provided the deeply sampled blood TCRbeta repertoires that made up the dataset. Samples came from the ongoing ImmuneRACE study (first 160 participants) plus 1,254 subjects from 6 global collaborators. A de-identified subject ID, COVID-19 status, age in years and sex were almost always included in the sample metadata. Where available, HLA class I and class II types were taken from metadata supplied by the sample provider and were not determined by assay-based typing. The material from the prospective study consisted of cDNA or gDNA derived from T cells, B-cell-depleted T cells, or PBMCs. Summary of the overall study and its limitations: The quantity of clinical and demographic metadata differed by source and by participant and was supplied without curation.

Only a few counts were recorded for this clone. Which antigen it targets is not known. The input lacks base qualities; no much larger clone sits a single base away. CDR1 LNHDA and CDR2 SQIVND were looked up in the germline V gene (reference sequence). At the junction V is shortened by 3 bases and J by 3 bases; bases outside the gene matches: 10. Measured from the cysteine to the phenylalanine, the CDR3 is 16 residues long. Solely the CDR3 DNA is kept, with 48 bases framed from the first base. TCRbeta CDR3 regions were amplified from genomic DNA using the immunoSEQ Assay, a bias-controlled multiplex PCR. Under the source paper's analysis protocol: The number of nucleated cells in each sample was estimated by amplification of reference gene primers within the assay. To quantify the absolute abundance of each unique TCRbeta CDR3 rearrangement, sequence reads were collapsed and filtered. Productive Simpson clonality was computed per sample as the square root of Simpson's diversity index over productive rearrangements. Here the immuneACCESS table is served through TCRdb, limited to in-frame sequences with V and J called. Missing clones are a known gap in these copies; in checked studies unresolved V genes cover under half, and the rest lacks a known reason. That table is the source of V, J and clone size, and D and trimming were worked out from the DNA. For this sample there are some 330,000 clones; 70% to 90% appear just once. Together, the top ten hold approximately 4% of the sample.

Collaborating institutions collected whole blood in K2EDTA tubes following their own protocols. For TCRbeta analysis, collaborators shipped samples as frozen whole blood, isolated PBMCs, or DNA extracted from either of those sample types. This sequence uses TRBV19 and TRBJ2-5, and TRBD2 matches 7 of the central bases. The clonotype comes from a woman aged 50 to 60 with active or convalescent COVID-19. The sample consisted of peripheral blood. The bases read TGTGCCAGTAGTATCTCTAGCGGTCGGGGCAAAGAGACCCAGTACTTC. The translation is CASSISSGRGKETQYF.